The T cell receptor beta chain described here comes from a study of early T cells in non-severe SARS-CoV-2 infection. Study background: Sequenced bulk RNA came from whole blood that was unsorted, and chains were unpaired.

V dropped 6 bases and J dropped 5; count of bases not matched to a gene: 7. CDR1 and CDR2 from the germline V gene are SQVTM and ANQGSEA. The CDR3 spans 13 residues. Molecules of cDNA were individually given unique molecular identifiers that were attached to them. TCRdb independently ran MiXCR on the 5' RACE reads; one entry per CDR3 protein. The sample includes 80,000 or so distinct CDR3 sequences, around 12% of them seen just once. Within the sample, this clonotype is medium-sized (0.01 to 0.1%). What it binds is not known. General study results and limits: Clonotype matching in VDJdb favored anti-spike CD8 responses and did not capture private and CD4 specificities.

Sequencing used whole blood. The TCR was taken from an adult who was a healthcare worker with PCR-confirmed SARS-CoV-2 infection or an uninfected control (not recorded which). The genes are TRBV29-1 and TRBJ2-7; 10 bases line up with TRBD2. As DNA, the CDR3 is TGCAGCGTCCTCAGCGGGAGGGCCCACGAGCAGTACTTC. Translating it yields CSVLSGRAHEQYF.